Below, 6 T cell receptor beta chains from the same sample are listed, as sequenced in a study of shared clonotypes between healthy human individuals. Positive CCR7 selection of CD45RO-negative cells yielded the naive CD8 cells, and terminally differentiated effector memory CD45RA+ cells were excluded. Profiled with immunoSEQ multiplex PCR; TCRdb holds only in-frame clones, not every one. The sample holds 600,000 or so clones; 90% to 95% are singletons and the top ten take about 0.11%. Sequencing was carried out using naive CD8+ T cells sorted from blood. These receptors originate from a woman under 40 in good health.

The chain links TRBV30 to TRBJ2-3, with TRBD2 matching over 11 bases. The CDR3 runs 14 residues. Germline loops: CDR1 GTSNPN, CDR2 SVGIG (reference sequence). The V segment lost 4 bases and the J segment 1 base; nucleotides outside the gene matches: 1. CDR3 sequence: CAWMGLAGTDTQYF. Here the CDR3 DNA reads TGTGCCTGGATGGGACTAGCGGGCACAGATACGCAGTATTTT.

J is TRBJ2-1 and V is TRBV5-1; 12 bases are a match to TRBD2. Looked up from germline, CDR1 is SGHRS and CDR2 is YFSETQ. The CDR3 is 16 amino acids. The ends lost 3 bases at V and 5 bases at J; junction bases unmatched: 6. CDR3 DNA sequence: TGCGCCAGCAGCTGGACGGGACTAGCGGGTGACAATGAGCAGTTCTTC. As protein: CASSWTGLAGDNEQFF. The whole variable domain, filled in from reference TRBV5-1 and TRBJ2-1, reads KAGVTQTPRYLIKTRGQQVTLSCSPISGHRSVSWYQQTPGQGLQFLFEYFSETQRNKGNFPGRFSGRQFSNSRSEMNVSTLELGDSALYLCASSWTGLAGDNEQFFGPGTRLTVL.

The rearrangement joins TRBV15 to TRBJ1-5; D is possibly TRBD1 (6 bases). V lost 0 bases, J lost 4 bases, and 16 bases lay in between. The germline V gene encodes CDR1 LNHNV and CDR2 YYDKDF (reference sequence). CDR3 length: 17 residues. This CDR3 reads CATSRDSTGRRNQPQHF. CDR3 nucleotides: TGTGCCACCAGCAGAGACTCGACAGGAAGGCGGAATCAGCCCCAGCATTTT.

The genes are TRBV28 and TRBJ2-3, with D perhaps matching TRBD2 (5 bases). The germline V and J ends were trimmed by 1 base and 0 bases, with 8 bases remaining between them. Per germline, CDR1 MDHEN and CDR2 SYDVKM. The CDR3 has 15 amino acids. The CDR3 region has the DNA TGTGCCAGCAGTTTATTCAGGACTAGCACAGATACGCAGTATTTT. Residues: CASSLFRTSTDTQYF.

The rearrangement uses TRBV5-4 and TRBJ2-2, with 8 bases that match TRBD2. Germline CDR1 reads SGHNT; CDR2 reads YYREEE (reference sequence). Germline trimming cut 3 bases from V and 5 bases from J; bases unmatched to any gene: 3. The CDR3 contains 14 residues. The CDR3 loop is CASSSRGGTGELFF. CDR3 coding DNA: TGTGCCAGCAGCTCCCGGGGGGGGACCGGGGAGCTGTTTTTT.

The V and J genes are TRBV5-6 and TRBJ1-2, with 9 positions matching TRBD1. The trim removed 3 bases at V and 4 bases at J, leaving 10 bases unmatched. The CDR3 is 16 amino acids. CDR1 and CDR2 from the germline V gene are SGHDT and YYEEEE. This CDR3 reads CASSSPDRGAAYGYTF. DNA for the CDR3: TGTGCCAGCAGCTCACCAGACAGGGGGGCGGCCTATGGCTACACCTTC.